The following is a T cell receptor beta chain sequence with its context. The sample comes from a study of Ad26.COV2.S vaccination and SARS-CoV-2 variants. Study-level background: Intramuscular Ad26.COV2.S at 5x10^10 or 1x10^11 viral particles.

The V gene's germline CDR1 is PRHDT and CDR2 FYEKMQ (reference sequence). The length of the CDR3 is 14 residues. V was shortened by 3 bases and J by 2 bases, with 11 bases between the two germline ends. Treatment reported: roughly 18 received Ad26.COV2.S at low or high dose, single or two shots; several received placebo; per-sample allocation not given. After the first vaccine or placebo injection, samples were drawn on day 63. Here immunoSEQ multiplex PCR was the method, and the copy in TCRdb shows in-frame clones only, minus some. The sample holds about 680,000 clones, more than 70% seen once. The input for sequencing was peripheral blood, taken in a trial of Ad26.COV2.S vaccine versus placebo. This receptor was taken from a person between 18 and 60 years old who received the Ad26.COV2.S COVID-19 vaccine or a placebo. The chain joins TRBV13 to TRBJ2-7; possibly TRBD1 or TRBD2 for D (5 bases each). The CDR3 DNA reads as TGTGCCAGCAGCTTGGGGACGCGTCCCTACGAGCAGTACTTC. Translating it yields CASSLGTRPYEQYF. Full variable domain (outside the CDR3, taken from reference TRBV13 and TRBJ2-7): AAGVIQSPRHLIKEKRETATLKCYPIPRHDTVYWYQQGPGQDPQFLISFYEKMQSDKGSIPDRFSAQQFSDYHSELNMSSLELGDSALYFCASSLGTRPYEQYFGPGTRLTVT.